Given below is one T cell receptor (beta chain) in context. What it binds is unknown. This CDR3 region has 14 residues. V lost 4 bases, J lost 2 bases, and 3 bases stayed unmatched. Germline V CDR1 and CDR2: LNHDA, SQIVND (reference sequence). The sample belongs to a study of cytomegalovirus exposure and HLA in healthy donors. Study conclusions and caveats: It emerged from a later analysis that several of the most significant clusters appeared to be linked to common viral pathogens. Productive status was seen about 90% or about 30% of the time for most TCR beta V segments in an earlier analysis. Accurate HLA-A and HLA-B prediction from TCR beta sequences was reported for most subjects. While the bulk of TCR sequences proved rare, some public TCRs turned up in many donors.

PCR amplification relied on 60 Vbeta primers (plus 13 Jbeta primers). Clones were sequenced by immunoSEQ multiplex PCR, and TCRdb holds only the in-frame ones, with some missing. The table records 200,000 to 300,000 clones, 84% of them present only once. The chain is built from TRBV19 and TRBJ2-7; 9 positions agree with TRBD2. The TCR sequence derives from a woman aged 35 to 49 in good health and CMV-seropositive. The sequenced sample was PBMCs. The CDR3 sequence: CASSTLAGPYEQYF. The DNA of the CDR3 is TGTGCCAGTAGTACGCTAGCGGGGCCCTACGAGCAGTACTTC.